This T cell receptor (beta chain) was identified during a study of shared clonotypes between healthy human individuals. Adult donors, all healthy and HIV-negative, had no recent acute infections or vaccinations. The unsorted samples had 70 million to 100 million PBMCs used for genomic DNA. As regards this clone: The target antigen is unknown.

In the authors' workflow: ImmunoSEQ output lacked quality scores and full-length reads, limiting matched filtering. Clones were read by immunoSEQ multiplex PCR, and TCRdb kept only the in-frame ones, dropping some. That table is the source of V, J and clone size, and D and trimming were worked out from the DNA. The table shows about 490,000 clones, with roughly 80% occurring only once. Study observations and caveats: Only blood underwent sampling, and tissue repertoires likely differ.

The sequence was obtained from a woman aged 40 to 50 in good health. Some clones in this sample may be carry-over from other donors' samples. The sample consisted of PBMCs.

The CDR3 is CASSSRDRTNTEAFF. The CDR3 nucleotides read TGTGCCAGCAGCTCCCGGGACAGGACGAACACTGAAGCTTTCTTT. The gene calls are TRBV5-4 and TRBJ1-1; 8 bases are a match to TRBD1. Germline V gene data show CDR1 as SGHNT and CDR2 as YYREEE (reference sequence). Trimming removed 3 bases from V and 1 base from J; junction bases left unmatched: 5. This CDR3 is built from 15 residues.